This T cell receptor (beta chain) was observed in a study of cytomegalovirus exposure and HLA in healthy donors. Whole-study findings and limits: A prior analysis recorded that most TCR beta V segments were productive about 87% or about 30% of the time. Researchers reported in a later analysis that a missense DCLRE1C variant was tied to TCR beta V- and J-gene trimming. The records held CMV serostatus as the only immune exposure information. Prediction of most subjects' HLA-A and HLA-B alleles by TCR beta sequences was reportedly accurate.

Between the trimmed V and J ends, which lost 0 bases and 4 bases, there was a span of 11 bases. CDR3 size: 15 residues. Germline loops: CDR1 WNHNN, CDR2 SYGVQD (reference sequence). This clone was picked up one time. The antigen is undetermined. PCR primers comprised 60 Vbeta and 13 Jbeta primers. Assay: immunoSEQ multiplex PCR; the TCRdb copy retains only in-frame clones and omits some. Of 150,000 to 200,000 clones in the sample, about four fifths were seen once. Material: PBMCs. The V gene is TRBV10-1, the J gene TRBJ2-3; D is perhaps TRBD2 (6 bases). The origin of this receptor is a girl aged 10-17 years in good health and CMV-seropositive. CDR3 sequence (DNA): TGCGCCAGCAGTGAGTCGTACGGGGGTGCAGATACGCAGTATTTT. Encoded protein: CASSESYGGADTQYF.